These 15 T cell receptor beta chains originate from one sample sequenced in a study of shared clonotypes between healthy human individuals (dated by TCRdb to 2020 to 2022). Libraries were prepared through the immunoSEQ multiplex PCR assay. TCRdb limited this immuneACCESS table to in-frame rearrangements with V and J called. A share of clones is missing; checked studies link under half to unresolved V genes, and the rest is unexplained. Across this sample there are some 1.5 million clones, with roughly 95% seen only once. The ten largest clonotypes hold about 1.2% of the sample. The sample taken for sequencing was naive CD4+ T cells sorted from blood. According to the study, the label for this sample's cell subset or site signals: CD45RA+ positively selected. These receptors came from a man younger than 45 in good health.

This sequence joins TRBV19 and TRBJ2-4, with 9 bases matching TRBD1. V was pared by 10 bases and J by 3 bases, with 7 bases of the junction left unmatched. CDR3 length: 14 amino acids. In germline, CDR1 is LNHDA, CDR2 SQIVND (reference sequence). CDR3: CATRTGDRKNIQYF. CDR3 nucleotide sequence: TGTGCCACCCGGACAGGGGACCGCAAAAACATTCAGTACTTC.

The genes are TRBV7-2 and TRBJ1-5, with D hard to call. Germline loops: CDR1 SGHTA, CDR2 FQGNSA. Trimming pared 3 bases from V and 7 bases from J, leaving 10 bases between. This CDR3 is built from 13 residues. The DNA of the CDR3 is TGTGCCAGCAGCTTCTACGTGTCGCAGCCCCAGCATTTT. Encoded protein: CASSFYVSQPQHF.

This clone showed up just a few times. The chain has TRBV9 and TRBJ2-3; TRBD1 matches at 7 bases. This CDR3 has 16 residues. V lost 1 base to trimming and J lost 0 bases; unmatched junction nucleotides: 5. Germline values: CDR1 SGDLS, CDR2 YYNGEE. CDR3 sequence: CASSVRDSTSTDTQYF. The CDR3 DNA reads TGTGCCAGCAGCGTAAGGGACAGCACTAGCACAGATACGCAGTATTTT.

CDR3 region: CSVVSRVDNYGYTF. The CDR3 DNA reads as TGCAGCGTTGTGTCCAGGGTTGATAACTATGGCTACACCTTC. This chain connects TRBV29-1 to TRBJ1-2; D is perhaps TRBD1 (5 bases). The V gene lost 4 bases and the J gene lost 1 base, with 13 bases spanning the gap. The germline CDR1 and CDR2 sequences are SQVTM and ANQGSEA. This CDR3 contains 14 residues.

The J gene is TRBJ1-4, the V gene TRBV15, with 7 bases fitting TRBD1. Germline CDR1 and CDR2: LNHNV and YYDKDF (reference sequence). The CDR3 loop spans 16 amino acids. The V gene end was trimmed by 0 bases and the J gene end by 3 bases; junction bases not matched to a gene: 4. The CDR3 DNA is TGTGCCACCAGCAGAGATTCCGGGACAGCTAATGAAAAACTGTTTTTT. This codes for CATSRDSGTANEKLFF.

This clone was seen a single time. The V and J genes are TRBV10-2 and TRBJ2-1; 13 nucleotides line up with TRBD2. The CDR3 has 16 amino acids. J was trimmed by 10 bases and V by 6 bases; bases with no gene match: 12. Germline values: CDR1 WSHSY, CDR2 SAAADI. The CDR3 sequence is CASRLAGGVAGWEQFF. In nucleotides, the CDR3 is TGCGCCAGCAGACTAGCGGGAGGGGTGGCGGGATGGGAGCAGTTCTTC.

This chain uses TRBV6-1 with TRBJ2-2, with 8 bases lining up with TRBD2. Trimming at V came to 4 bases and at J to 7 bases, leaving 14 bases not matched to a gene. CDR3 size: 17 residues. Germline loops: CDR1 MNHNS, CDR2 SASEGT. CDR3 sequence reads: CASSALAGPPGGGELFF. In nucleotides, the CDR3 is TGTGCCAGCAGTGCTCTAGCGGGCCCCCCGGGCGGCGGGGAGCTGTTTTTT.

The gene calls are TRBV11-3 and TRBJ2-1, with a tentative D call TRBD2 (6 bases). The germline V gene encodes CDR1 SGHNT and CDR2 YENEEA. Trimming removed 5 bases at V and 4 bases at J, with 15 bases between. The CDR3 spans 15 residues. CDR3 region: CASSLGGVLYNEQFF. CDR3 bases: TGTGCCAGCAGCCTGGGGGGTGTACTGTACAATGAGCAGTTCTTC.

This sequence joins TRBV15 and TRBJ2-1, with 13 bases matching TRBD2. Germline CDR1 LNHNV, CDR2 YYDKDF (reference sequence). The V segment lost 4 bases and the J segment 7 bases; nucleotides outside the gene matches: 13. The CDR3 length is 18 residues. CDR3 sequence reads: CATSTSTSGLAGTNEQFF. In DNA form, the CDR3 reads TGTGCCACCAGCACCAGCACTTCGGGACTAGCGGGGACTAATGAGCAGTTCTTC.

The chain employs TRBV5-1 and TRBJ2-7, with D possibly TRBD1 on 6 matching bases. This CDR3 has 14 residues. Per the germline V gene, CDR1 is SGHRS and CDR2 is YFSETQ. V lost 4 bases, J lost 0 bases, and 11 bases lay in between. The CDR3: CASSRLQGSYEQYF. The DNA for the CDR3 is TGCGCCAGCAGCCGTCTACAGGGCTCCTACGAGCAGTACTTC.

This chain uses TRBV5-1 with TRBJ1-1; D is unclear. The ends were cut back, 0 bases at V and 3 bases at J, with 3 bases in the middle. This CDR3 comprises 12 residues. CDR1 is SGHRS, CDR2 YFSETQ, per germline. CDR3 protein: CASSLAYTEAFF. The CDR3 DNA follows: TGCGCCAGCAGCTTGGCTTACACTGAAGCTTTCTTT. Full variable domain (missing parts from reference TRBV5-1 and TRBJ1-1): KAGVTQTPRYLIKTRGQQVTLSCSPISGHRSVSWYQQTPGQGLQFLFEYFSETQRNKGNFPGRFSGRQFSNSRSEMNVSTLELGDSALYLCASSLAYTEAFFGQGTRLTVV.

This chain uses TRBV29-1 with TRBJ1-1; D remains unclear. V dropped 4 bases and J dropped 2 bases, with 11 bases sitting between them. Germline V gene data show CDR1 as SQVTM and CDR2 as ANQGSEA. The CDR3 extends over 13 amino acids. This CDR3 reads CSVGLQTNTEAFF. The CDR3 nucleotides read TGCAGCGTTGGCCTGCAGACCAACACTGAAGCTTTCTTT.

The chain is built from TRBV6-5 and TRBJ2-2; D is perhaps TRBD1 (6 bases). Germline V gene lookup returns CDR1 MNHEY and CDR2 SVGAGI. V lost 8 bases and J 6 bases, leaving 19 bases between the germline ends. The CDR3 consists of 15 residues. CDR3 sequence (DNA): TGTGCCAGCGGGGGCCGGGGCCTTCGTTCCGGGGAGCTGTTTTTT. It specifies CASGGRGLRSGELFF.

In its sample, this clone was seen once. The V gene is TRBV6-1, the J gene TRBJ2-7; weak D call: TRBD1 (5 bases). In germline, CDR1 is MNHNS, CDR2 SASEGT. The length of the CDR3 is 17 residues. The ends were cut back, 1 base at V and 0 bases at J, with 16 bases in the middle. CDR3: CASSEGLGQANSYEQYF. The CDR3 region has the DNA TGTGCCAGCAGTGAAGGGTTGGGGCAGGCAAACTCCTACGAGCAGTACTTC.

The chain recombines TRBV15 with TRBJ2-2, with D possibly being TRBD1 (6 bases). The germline V gene has CDR1 LNHNV and CDR2 YYDKDF (reference sequence). The CDR3 runs to 15 residues. The V end lost 3 bases, the J end lost 4 bases, and 12 bases lay between the germline ends. CDR3 residues: CATSRGQISTGELFF. CDR3 nucleotides: TGTGCCACCAGCAGGGGACAAATCTCCACCGGGGAGCTGTTTTTT.